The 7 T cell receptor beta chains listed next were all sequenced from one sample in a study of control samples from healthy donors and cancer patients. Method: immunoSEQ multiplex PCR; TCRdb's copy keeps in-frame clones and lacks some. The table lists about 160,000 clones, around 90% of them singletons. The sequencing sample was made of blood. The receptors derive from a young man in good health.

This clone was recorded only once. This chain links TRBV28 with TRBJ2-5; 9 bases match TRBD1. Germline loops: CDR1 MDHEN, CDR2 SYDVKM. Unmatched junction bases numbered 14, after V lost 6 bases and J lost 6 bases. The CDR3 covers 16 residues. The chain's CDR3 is CASRGSGTGLKKTQYF. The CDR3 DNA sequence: TGTGCCAGCAGGGGGTCCGGGACAGGGTTAAAAAAGACCCAGTACTTC.

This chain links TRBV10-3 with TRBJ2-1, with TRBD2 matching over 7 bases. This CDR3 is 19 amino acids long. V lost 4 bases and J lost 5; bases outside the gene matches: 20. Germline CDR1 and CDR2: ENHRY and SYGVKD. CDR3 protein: CAISARGMGGSLKDNEQFF. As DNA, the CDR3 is TGTGCCATCAGTGCCCGTGGGATGGGCGGGAGCTTAAAGGACAATGAGCAGTTCTTC.

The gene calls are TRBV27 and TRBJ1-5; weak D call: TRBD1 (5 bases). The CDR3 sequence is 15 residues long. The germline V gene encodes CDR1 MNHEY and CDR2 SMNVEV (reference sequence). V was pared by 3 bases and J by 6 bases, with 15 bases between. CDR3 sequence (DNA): TGTGCCAGCAGTTTTGTTGGCGGGGGTAGTCAGCCCCAGCATTTT. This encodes CASSFVGGGSQPQHF.

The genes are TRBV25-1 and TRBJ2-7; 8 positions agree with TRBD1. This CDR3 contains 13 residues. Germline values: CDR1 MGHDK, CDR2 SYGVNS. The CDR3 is CDDEGGQGNEQYF. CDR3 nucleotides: TGTGACGACGAGGGAGGACAGGGCAACGAGCAGTACTTC.

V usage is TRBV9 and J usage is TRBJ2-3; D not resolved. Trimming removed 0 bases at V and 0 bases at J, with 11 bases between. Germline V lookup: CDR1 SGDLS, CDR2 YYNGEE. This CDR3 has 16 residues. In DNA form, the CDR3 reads TGTGCCAGCAGCGTAGACTCCGACCCTAGCACAGATACGCAGTATTTT. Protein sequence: CASSVDSDPSTDTQYF.

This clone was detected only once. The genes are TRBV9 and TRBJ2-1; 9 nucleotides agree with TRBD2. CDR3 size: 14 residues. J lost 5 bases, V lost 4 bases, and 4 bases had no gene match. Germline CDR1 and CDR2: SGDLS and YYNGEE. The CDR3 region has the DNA TGTGCCAGCAGCCGGGCTAGCGGGAACAATGAGCAGTTCTTC. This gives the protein CASSRASGNNEQFF.

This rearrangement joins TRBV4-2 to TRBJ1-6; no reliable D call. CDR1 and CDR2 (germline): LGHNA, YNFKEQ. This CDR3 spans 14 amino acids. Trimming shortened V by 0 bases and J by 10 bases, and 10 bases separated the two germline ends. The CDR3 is CASSQDPGNSPLHF. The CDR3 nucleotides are TGTGCCAGCAGCCAAGATCCGGGGAACTCACCCCTCCACTTT.